This record looks at one T cell receptor (beta chain) sequence and its context. Germline V gene sequence: CDR1 SGHNT, CDR2 YENEEA. The ends lost 5 bases at V and 3 bases at J; junction bases unmatched: 6. The CDR3 extends over 14 amino acids. These data come from a study of blood T cells in healthy people across ages. A J-beta primer mix and a sample-barcoded 5' primer were used in a second PCR of roughly 7 to 12 cycles. Tagging of each cDNA molecule was performed by a template-switch adaptor with 12 random nucleotides. TCRdb processed the 5' RACE reads anew with MiXCR; each CDR3 protein has one entry. The sample records more than 1,000,000 distinct CDR3 sequences, about 23% being singletons. The sample was also linked to a second study, of T cells of mothers and their children. From that paper: All donors were healthy and Caucasian; they were a few mothers and their six children.

This sequence was found in a girl aged 2-15 years in good health. The gene calls are TRBV11-3 and TRBJ1-1; TRBD1 matches 7 bases. The sample consisted of blood. The chain's CDR3 is CASSEQGEHTEAFF. Written as DNA, the CDR3 is TGTGCCAGCAGCGAGCAGGGGGAACACACTGAAGCTTTCTTT.